This T cell receptor beta chain was captured in a study of cytomegalovirus exposure and HLA in healthy donors. Whole-study findings and limits: Published work reported that the classifier diagnosed cytomegalovirus status with high specificity and sensitivity. The likely explanation for a cluster of highly shared sequence variants was sequencing artifact.

On this clone: The antigen remains unidentified.

This PCR relied on a set of 60 Vbeta primers and 13 Jbeta primers. The data were produced by immunoSEQ multiplex PCR, yet TCRdb's version contains in-frame clones alone and is incomplete. This table has approximately 170,000 clones, around 78% appearing once. The sample was PBMCs. The receptor's source is a man aged 35 to 55 in good health and CMV-seronegative.

For the CDR3, the DNA is TGTGCCTGGAGTGTACAGGGTGGTCAGCCCCAGCATTTT. It encodes CAWSVQGGQPQHF. This chain uses TRBV30 with TRBJ1-5; D might be TRBD1 (6 bases). V lost 0 bases, J lost 6 bases, and 9 bases lay in between. This CDR3 is 13 amino acids long. Germline V gene lookup returns CDR1 GTSNPN and CDR2 SVGIG (reference sequence).